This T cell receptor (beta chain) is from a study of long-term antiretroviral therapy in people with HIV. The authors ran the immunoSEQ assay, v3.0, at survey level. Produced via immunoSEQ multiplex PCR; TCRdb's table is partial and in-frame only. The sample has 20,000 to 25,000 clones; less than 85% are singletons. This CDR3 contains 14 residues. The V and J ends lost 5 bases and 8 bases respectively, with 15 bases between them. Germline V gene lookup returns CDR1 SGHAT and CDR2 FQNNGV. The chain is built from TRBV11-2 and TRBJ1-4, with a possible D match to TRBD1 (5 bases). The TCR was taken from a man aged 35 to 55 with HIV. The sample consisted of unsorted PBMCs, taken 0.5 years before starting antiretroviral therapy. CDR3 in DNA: TGTGCCAGCAGCCCCGACAGATGGCAGGAAAAACTGTTTTTT. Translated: CASSPDRWQEKLFF.